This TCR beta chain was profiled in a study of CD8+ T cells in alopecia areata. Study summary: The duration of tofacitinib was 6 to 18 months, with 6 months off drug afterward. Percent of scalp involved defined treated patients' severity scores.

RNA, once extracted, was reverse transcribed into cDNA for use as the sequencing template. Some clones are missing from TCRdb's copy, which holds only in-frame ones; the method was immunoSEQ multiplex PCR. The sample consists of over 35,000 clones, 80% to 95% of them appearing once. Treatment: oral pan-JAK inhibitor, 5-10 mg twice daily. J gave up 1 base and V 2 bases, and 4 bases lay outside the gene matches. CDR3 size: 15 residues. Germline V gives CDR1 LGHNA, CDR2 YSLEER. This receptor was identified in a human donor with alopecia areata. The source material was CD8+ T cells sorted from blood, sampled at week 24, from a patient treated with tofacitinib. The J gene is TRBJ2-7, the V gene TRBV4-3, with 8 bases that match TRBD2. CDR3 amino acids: CASSQPRGGSYEQYF. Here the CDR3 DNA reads TGCGCCAGCAGCCAACCCCGGGGGGGTTCCTACGAGCAGTACTTC.